This T cell receptor (beta chain) stems from a study of blood T cell repertoires in COVID-19. Assay: immunoSEQ multiplex PCR; the TCRdb copy retains only in-frame clones and omits some. The sample shows over 250,000 clones, roughly 91% of them seen only once. All enrollees were roughly 18 to 90 years old and from around 25 US areas. Donors in Cohort 3 counted as recovered after two negative PCRs, clearance, or symptom resolution. This CDR3 contains 13 residues. CDR1 and CDR2 (germline): SGHDN, FVKESK. Between the trimmed V and J ends, which lost 0 bases and 10 bases, there was a span of 11 bases. The chain uses TRBV14 and TRBJ2-3; D possibly corresponds to TRBD2 (5 bases). This clonotype was sampled from a woman between 55 and 75 years old who had recovered from COVID-19. Sequencing input: PBMCs or T cells enriched from blood (not recorded which). This CDR3 reads CASSQEYTRAQYF. In nucleotides, the CDR3 is TGTGCCAGCAGCCAAGAGTACACGAGGGCGCAGTATTTT.